This T cell receptor beta chain was captured in a study of cytomegalovirus exposure and HLA in healthy donors. Overall study findings and caveats: 150 or so TCR beta chains were listed as cytomegalovirus-associated.

Worth noting for this clone: Its target is unknown.

Germline V CDR1 and CDR2: MGHRA, YSYEKL. Trimming stripped 1 base from V and 0 bases from J, with 13 bases between. This CDR3 is 16 amino acids long. The donors were in the approximately 120-subject validation cohort, distinct from the 666-subject first cohort. Sequenced by immunoSEQ multiplex PCR; TCRdb stores in-frame clones only, minus some. The repertoire holds some 98,000 clones, roughly 87% seen once, with less than 7.5% in the top ten. This receptor was obtained from a man younger than 35 in good health and CMV-seropositive. This chain uses TRBV4-1 with TRBJ2-7; possible D gene TRBD2, 7 bases. The sequenced material came from PBMCs. CDR3 nucleotide sequence: TGCGCCAGCAGCCAAGTTACCGGGGGGCCCTCCTACGAGCAGTACTTC. Translating it yields CASSQVTGGPSYEQYF.